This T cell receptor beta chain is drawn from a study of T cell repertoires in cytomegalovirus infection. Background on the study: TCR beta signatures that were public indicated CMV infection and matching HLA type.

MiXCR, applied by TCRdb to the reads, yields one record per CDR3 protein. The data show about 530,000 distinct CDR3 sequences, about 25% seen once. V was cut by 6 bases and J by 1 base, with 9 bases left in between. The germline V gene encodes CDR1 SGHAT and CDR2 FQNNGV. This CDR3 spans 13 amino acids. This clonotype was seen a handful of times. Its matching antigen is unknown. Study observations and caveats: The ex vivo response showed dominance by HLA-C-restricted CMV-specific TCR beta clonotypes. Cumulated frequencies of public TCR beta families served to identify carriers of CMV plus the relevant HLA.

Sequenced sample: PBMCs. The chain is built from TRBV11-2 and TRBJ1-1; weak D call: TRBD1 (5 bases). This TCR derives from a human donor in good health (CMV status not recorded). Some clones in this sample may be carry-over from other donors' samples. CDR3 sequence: CASRRQQNTEAFF. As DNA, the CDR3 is TGTGCCAGCAGGCGACAGCAGAACACTGAAGCTTTCTTT.